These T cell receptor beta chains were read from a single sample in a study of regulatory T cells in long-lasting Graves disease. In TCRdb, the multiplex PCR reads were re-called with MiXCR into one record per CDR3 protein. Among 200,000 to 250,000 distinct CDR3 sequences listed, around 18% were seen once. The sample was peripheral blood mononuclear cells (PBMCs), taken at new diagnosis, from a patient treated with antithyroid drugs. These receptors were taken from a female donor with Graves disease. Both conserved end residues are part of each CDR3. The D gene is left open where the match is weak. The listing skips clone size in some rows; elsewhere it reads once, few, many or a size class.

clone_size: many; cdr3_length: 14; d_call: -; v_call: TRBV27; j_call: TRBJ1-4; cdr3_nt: TGTGCCAGCAGGCGCAGGGGTACTAATGAAAAACTGTTTTTT; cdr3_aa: CASRRRGTNEKLFF
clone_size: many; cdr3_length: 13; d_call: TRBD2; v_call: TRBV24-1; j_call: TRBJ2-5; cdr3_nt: TGTGCCACCGAGCTAGCGGGTGAAGAGACCCAGTACTTC; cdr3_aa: CATELAGEETQYF
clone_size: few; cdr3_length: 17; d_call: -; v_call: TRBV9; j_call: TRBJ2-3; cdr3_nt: TGTGCCAGCAGCGTAGAAGGGCGTCCTTATGGCACAGATACGCAGTATTTT; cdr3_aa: CASSVEGRPYGTDTQYF
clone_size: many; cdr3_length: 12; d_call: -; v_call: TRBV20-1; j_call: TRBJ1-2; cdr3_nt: TGCAGTGCGTCGTTGAGTAGCTATGGCTACACCTTC; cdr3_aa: CSASLSSYGYTF
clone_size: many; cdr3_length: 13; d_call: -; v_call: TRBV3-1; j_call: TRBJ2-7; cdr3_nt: TGTGCCAGCAGCCTCCGGGGAGGTGATGAGCAGTACTTC; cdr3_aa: CASSLRGGDEQYF
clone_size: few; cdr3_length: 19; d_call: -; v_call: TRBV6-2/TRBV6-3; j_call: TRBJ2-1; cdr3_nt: TGTGCCAGCAGTTACCGACAAAGCCGGGACTCCAATAACTACAATGAGCAGTTCTTC; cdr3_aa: CASSYRQSRDSNNYNEQFF
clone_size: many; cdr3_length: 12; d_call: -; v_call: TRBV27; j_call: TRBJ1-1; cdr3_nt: TGTGCCAGCAGTTCTCTGACGGCTGAAGCTTTCTTT; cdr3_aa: CASSSLTAEAFF
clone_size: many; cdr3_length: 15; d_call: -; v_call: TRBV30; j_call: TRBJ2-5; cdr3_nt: TGTGCCTGGAGTCGGGGCAGTAACGCGGGAGAGACCCAGTACTTC; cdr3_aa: CAWSRGSNAGETQYF
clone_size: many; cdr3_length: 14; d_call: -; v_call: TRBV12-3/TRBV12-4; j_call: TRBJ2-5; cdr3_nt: TGTGCCAGCAGTATCGGGGCCCACCAAGAGACCCAGTACTTC; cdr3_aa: CASSIGAHQETQYF
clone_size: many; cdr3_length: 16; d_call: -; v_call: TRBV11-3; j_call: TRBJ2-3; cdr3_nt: TGTGCCAGCAGCTTGGGCGGGCCCTCTAGCACAGATACGCAGTATTTT; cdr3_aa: CASSLGGPSSTDTQYF
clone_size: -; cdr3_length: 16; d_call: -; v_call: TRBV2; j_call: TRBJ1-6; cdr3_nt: TGTGCCAGCAGTGTGTGGGAGAGCTCCTATAATTCACCCCTCCACTTT; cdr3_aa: CASSVWESSYNSPLHF
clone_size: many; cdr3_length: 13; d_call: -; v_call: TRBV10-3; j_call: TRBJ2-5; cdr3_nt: TGTGCCATCGCAGGTGACTCCCAAGAGACCCAGTACTTC; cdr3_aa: CAIAGDSQETQYF
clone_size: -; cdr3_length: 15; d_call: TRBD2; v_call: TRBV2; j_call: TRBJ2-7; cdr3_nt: TGTGCCAGCACCCCAATCGGGACTAGCTCCTACGAGCAGTACTTC; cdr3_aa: CASTPIGTSSYEQYF
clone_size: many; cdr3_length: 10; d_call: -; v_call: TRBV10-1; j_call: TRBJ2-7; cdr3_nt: TGCGCCAGCATCCGTTACGAGCAGTACTTC; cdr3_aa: CASIRYEQYF
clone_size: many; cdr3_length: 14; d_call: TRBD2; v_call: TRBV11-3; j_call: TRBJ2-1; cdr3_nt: TGTGCCAGCTCCAGCGGGAGGGCCTACAATGAGCAGTTCTTC; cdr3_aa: CASSSGRAYNEQFF
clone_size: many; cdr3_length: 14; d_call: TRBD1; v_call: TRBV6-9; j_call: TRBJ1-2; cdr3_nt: TGTGCCAGCAGCTATCGACAGGGAATGAATGGCTACACCTTC; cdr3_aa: CASSYRQGMNGYTF
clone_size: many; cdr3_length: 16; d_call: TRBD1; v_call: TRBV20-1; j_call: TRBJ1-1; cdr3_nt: TGCAGTGCTAGAGATAGGGACAGGGGTCCGAACACTGAAGCTTTCTTT; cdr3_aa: CSARDRDRGPNTEAFF
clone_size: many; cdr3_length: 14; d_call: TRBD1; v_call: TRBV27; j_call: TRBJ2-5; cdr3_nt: TGTGCCAGCAGCAAGACAGGGTGGGGAGAGACCCAGTACTTC; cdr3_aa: CASSKTGWGETQYF
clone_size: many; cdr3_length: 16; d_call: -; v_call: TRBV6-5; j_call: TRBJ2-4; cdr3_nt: TGTGCCAGCAGTTCGTCGCAGCAGGGGGCCAAAAACATTCAGTACTTC; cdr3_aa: CASSSSQQGAKNIQYF
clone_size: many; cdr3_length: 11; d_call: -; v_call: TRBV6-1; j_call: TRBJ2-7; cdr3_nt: TGTGCCAGCAGTGGGGACTACGAGCAGTACTTC; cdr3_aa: CASSGDYEQYF
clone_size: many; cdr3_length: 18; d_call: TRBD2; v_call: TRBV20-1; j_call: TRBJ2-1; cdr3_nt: TGCAGTGCTAGAGATTGGCTCCGGGGCGGGAGATCCTACAATGAGCAGTTCTTC; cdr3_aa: CSARDWLRGGRSYNEQFF
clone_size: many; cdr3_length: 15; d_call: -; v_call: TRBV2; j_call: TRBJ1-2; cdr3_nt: TGTGCCAGCAGTGAATCTCCTTTGGCTAACTATGGCTACACCTTC; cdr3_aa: CASSESPLANYGYTF
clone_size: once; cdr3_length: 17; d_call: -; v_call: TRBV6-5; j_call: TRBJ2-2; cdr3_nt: -; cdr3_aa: CASSSFQGADHRGAVFF
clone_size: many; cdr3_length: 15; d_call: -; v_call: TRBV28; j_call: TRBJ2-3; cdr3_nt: TGTGCCAGCAGCCCCCTAGCGTCTAGCACAGATACGCAGTATTTT; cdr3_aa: CASSPLASSTDTQYF
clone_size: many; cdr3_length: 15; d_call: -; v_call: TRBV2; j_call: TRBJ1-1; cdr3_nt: TGTGCCAGCAGTGGAGGGGCCCTTCTAGGCACTGAAGCTTTCTTT; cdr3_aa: CASSGGALLGTEAFF
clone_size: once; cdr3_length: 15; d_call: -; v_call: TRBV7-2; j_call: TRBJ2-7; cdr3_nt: TGTGCCAGCAGCTTCGGCGGGTCCAGCTCCTACGAGCAGTACTTC; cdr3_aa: CASSFGGSSSYEQYF